This T cell receptor beta chain was recovered during a study of T cell repertoires in cytomegalovirus infection. This clonotype was seen only a few times. Its antigen is unknown. A single record per CDR3 protein comes from TCRdb applying MiXCR to the reads. The sample consists of about 920,000 distinct CDR3 sequences, 30% to 40% of them appearing once. The CDR3 covers 16 residues. V lost 8 bases and J lost 4; bases outside the gene matches: 11. Germline CDR1 is ENHRY and CDR2 is SYGVKD. The material sequenced was cultured CD8+ T cells from PBMCs, taken from culture after CMV antigen stimulation. This clonotype was sampled from a human donor in good health (CMV status not recorded). Some clones in this sample may be carry-over from other donors' samples. The chain carries TRBV10-3 and TRBJ2-5; 12 bases line up with TRBD2. The CDR3 sequence is CAIGLRLAGAGETQYF. The DNA for the CDR3 is TGTGCCATCGGGCTAAGACTAGCGGGGGCGGGAGAGACCCAGTACTTC.